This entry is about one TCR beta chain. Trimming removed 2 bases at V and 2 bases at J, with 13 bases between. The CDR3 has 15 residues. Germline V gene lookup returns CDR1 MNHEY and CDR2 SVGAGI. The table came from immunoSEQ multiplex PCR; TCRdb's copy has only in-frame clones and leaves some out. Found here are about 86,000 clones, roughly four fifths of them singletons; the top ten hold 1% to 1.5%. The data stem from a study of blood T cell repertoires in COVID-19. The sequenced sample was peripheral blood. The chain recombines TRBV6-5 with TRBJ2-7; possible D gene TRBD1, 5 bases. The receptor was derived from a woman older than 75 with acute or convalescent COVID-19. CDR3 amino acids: CASSYVTVITYEQYF. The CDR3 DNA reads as TGTGCCAGCAGTTACGTGACAGTTATTACCTACGAGCAGTACTTC.